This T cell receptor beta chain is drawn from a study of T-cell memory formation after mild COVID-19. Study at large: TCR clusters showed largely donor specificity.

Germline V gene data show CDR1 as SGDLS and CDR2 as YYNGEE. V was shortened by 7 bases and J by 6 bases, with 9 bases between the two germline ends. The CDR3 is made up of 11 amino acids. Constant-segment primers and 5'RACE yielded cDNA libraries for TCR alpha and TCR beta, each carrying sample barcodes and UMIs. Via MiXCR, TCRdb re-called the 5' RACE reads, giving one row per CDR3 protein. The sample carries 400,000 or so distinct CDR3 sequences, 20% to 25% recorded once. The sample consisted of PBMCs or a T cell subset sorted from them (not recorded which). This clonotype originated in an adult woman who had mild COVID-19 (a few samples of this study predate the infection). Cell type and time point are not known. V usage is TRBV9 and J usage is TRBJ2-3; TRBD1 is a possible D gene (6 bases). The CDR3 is CASEGHDTQYF. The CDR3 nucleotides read TGTGCCAGCGAGGGACACGATACGCAGTATTTT.